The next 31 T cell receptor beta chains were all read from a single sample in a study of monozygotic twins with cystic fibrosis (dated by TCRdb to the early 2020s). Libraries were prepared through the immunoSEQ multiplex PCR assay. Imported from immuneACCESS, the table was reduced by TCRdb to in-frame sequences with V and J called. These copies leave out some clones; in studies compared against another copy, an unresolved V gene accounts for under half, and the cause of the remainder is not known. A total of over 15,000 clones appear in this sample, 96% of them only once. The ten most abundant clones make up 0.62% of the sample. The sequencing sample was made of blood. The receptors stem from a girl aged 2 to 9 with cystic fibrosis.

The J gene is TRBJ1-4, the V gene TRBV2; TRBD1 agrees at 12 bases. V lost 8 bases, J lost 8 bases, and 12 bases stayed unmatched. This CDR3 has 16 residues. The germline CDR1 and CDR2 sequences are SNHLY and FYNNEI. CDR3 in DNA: TGTGCCAGCGACCTGGGACAGGGGGCTTTTTGGGAAAAACTGTTTTTT. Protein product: CASDLGQGAFWEKLFF.

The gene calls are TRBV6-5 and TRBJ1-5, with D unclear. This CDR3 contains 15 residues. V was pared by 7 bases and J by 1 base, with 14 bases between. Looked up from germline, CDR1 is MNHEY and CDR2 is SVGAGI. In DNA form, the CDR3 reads TGTGCCAGCAACATCCTAGAACAGAGCAATCAGCCCCAGCATTTT. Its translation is CASNILEQSNQPQHF.

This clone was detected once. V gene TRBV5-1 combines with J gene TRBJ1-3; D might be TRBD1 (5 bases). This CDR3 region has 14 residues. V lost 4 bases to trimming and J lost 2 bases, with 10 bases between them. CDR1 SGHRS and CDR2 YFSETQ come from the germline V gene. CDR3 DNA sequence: TGCGCCAGCAGCCTACAGGAGCCTGGAAACACCATATATTTT. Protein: CASSLQEPGNTIYF. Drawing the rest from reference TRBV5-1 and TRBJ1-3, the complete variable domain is KAGVTQTPRYLIKTRGQQVTLSCSPISGHRSVSWYQQTPGQGLQFLFEYFSETQRNKGNFPGRFSGRQFSNSRSEMNVSTLELGDSALYLCASSLQEPGNTIYFGEGSWLTVV.

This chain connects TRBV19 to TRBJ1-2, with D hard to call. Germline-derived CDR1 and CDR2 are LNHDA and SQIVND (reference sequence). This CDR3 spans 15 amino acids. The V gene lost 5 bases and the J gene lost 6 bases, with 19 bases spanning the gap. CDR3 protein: CASSPHRLDRHGYTF. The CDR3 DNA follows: TGTGCCAGTAGTCCCCACCGACTAGACCGGCATGGCTACACCTTC.

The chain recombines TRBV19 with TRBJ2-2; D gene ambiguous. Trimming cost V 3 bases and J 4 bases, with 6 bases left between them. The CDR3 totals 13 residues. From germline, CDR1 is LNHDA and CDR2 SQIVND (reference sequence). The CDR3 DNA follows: TGTGCCAGTAGTATTCAGGCCACCGGGGAGCTGTTTTTT. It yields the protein CASSIQATGELFF.

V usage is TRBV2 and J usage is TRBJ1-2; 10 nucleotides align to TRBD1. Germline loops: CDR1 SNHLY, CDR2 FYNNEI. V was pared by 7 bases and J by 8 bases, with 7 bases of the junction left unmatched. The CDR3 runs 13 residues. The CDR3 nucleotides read TGTGCCAGCAAAGAAGGGACAGGGGTGGGCTACACCTTC. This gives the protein CASKEGTGVGYTF.

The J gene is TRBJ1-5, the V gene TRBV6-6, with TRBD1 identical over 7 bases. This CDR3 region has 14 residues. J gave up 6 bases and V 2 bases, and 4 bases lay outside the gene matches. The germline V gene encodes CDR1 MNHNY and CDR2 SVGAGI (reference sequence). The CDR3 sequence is CASSYNRDSQPQHF. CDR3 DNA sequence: TGTGCCAGCAGTTACAACAGGGACAGTCAGCCCCAGCATTTT.

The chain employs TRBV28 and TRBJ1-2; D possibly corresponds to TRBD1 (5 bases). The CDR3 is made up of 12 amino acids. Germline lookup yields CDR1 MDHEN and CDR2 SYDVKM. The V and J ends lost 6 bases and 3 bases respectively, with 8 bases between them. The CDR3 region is CASRLQDYGYTF. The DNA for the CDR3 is TGTGCCAGCAGGTTACAGGACTATGGCTACACCTTC.

The CDR3 loop is CAVAGQAANYGYTF. CDR3 bases: TGTGCCGTAGCGGGCCAAGCAGCTAACTATGGCTACACCTTC. The chain combines TRBV19 with TRBJ1-2, with D uncertain. The CDR3 runs 14 residues. The V and J ends lost 11 bases and 0 bases respectively, with 16 bases between them. In germline, CDR1 is LNHDA, CDR2 SQIVND (reference sequence).

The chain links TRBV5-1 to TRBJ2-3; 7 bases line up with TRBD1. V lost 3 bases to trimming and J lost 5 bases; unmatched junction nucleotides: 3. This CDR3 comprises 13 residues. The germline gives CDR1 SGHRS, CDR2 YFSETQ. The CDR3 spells CASSSPGGDTQYF. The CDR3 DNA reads TGCGCCAGCAGCTCTCCAGGGGGAGATACGCAGTATTTT.

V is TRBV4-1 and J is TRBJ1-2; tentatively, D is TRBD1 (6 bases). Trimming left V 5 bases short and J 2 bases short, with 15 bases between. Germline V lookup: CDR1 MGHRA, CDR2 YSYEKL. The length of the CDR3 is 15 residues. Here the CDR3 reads CASSKTAGHNYGYTF. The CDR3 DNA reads TGCGCCAGCAGCAAAACCGCGGGACACAACTATGGCTACACCTTC.

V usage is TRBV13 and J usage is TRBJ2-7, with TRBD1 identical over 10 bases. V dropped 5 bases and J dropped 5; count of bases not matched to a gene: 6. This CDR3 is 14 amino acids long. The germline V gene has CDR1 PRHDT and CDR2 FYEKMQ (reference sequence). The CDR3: CASSAPGTGDEQYF. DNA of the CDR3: TGTGCCAGCAGCGCACCCGGGACAGGGGACGAGCAGTACTTC. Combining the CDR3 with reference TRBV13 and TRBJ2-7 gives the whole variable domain AAGVIQSPRHLIKEKRETATLKCYPIPRHDTVYWYQQGPGQDPQFLISFYEKMQSDKGSIPDRFSAQQFSDYHSELNMSSLELGDSALYFCASSAPGTGDEQYFGPGTRLTVT.

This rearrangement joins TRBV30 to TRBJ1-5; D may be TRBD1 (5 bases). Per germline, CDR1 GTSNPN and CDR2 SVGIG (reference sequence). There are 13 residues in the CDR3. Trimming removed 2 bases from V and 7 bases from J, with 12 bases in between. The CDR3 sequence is CAWSPGTSQPQHF. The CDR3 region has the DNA TGTGCCTGGAGTCCGGGGACTTCCCAGCCCCAGCATTTT.

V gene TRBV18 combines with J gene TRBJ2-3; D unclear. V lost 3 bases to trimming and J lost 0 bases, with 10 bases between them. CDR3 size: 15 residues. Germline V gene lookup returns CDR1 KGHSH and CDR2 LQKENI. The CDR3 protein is CASSPLADSTDTQYF. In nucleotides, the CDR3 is TGTGCCAGCTCACCTTTGGCGGACAGCACAGATACGCAGTATTTT.

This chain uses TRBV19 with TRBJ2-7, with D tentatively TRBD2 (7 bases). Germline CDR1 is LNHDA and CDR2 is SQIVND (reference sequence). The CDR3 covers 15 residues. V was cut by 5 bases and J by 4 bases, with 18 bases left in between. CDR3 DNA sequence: TGTGCCAGTAGTCGTAAGGGGGGGCTTCGGTACGAGCAGTACTTC. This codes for CASSRKGGLRYEQYF.

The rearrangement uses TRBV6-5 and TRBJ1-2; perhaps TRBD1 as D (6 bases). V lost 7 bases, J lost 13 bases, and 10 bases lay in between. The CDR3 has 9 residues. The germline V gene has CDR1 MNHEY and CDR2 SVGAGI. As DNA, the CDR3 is TGTGCCAGCATTAGGACAGCCACCTTC. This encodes CASIRTATF.

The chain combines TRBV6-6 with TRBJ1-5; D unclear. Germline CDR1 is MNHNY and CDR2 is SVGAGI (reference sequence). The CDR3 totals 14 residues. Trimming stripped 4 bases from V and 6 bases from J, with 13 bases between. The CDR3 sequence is CASSSQEDVQPQHF. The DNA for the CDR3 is TGTGCCAGCAGTTCCCAGGAAGACGTTCAGCCCCAGCATTTT.

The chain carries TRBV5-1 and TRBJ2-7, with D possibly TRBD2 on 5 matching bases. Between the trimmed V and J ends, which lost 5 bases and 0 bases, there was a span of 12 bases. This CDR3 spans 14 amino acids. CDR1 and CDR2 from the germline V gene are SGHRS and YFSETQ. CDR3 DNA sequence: TGCGCCAGCAGTTTGCTTGGGAGCTCCTACGAGCAGTACTTC. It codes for CASSLLGSSYEQYF.

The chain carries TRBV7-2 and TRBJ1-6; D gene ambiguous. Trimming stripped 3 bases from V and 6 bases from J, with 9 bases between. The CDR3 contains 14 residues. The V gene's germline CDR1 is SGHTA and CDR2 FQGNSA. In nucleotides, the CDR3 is TGTGCCAGCAGCTTCTTAACGTCTAATTCACCCCTCCACTTT. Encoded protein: CASSFLTSNSPLHF.

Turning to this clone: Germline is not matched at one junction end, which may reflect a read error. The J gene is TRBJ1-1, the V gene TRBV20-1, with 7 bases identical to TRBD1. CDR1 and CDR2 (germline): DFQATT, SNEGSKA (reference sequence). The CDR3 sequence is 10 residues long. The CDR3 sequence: CSAGDRVAFF. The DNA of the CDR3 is TGCAGTGCTGGAGACAGGGTAGCTTTCTTT.

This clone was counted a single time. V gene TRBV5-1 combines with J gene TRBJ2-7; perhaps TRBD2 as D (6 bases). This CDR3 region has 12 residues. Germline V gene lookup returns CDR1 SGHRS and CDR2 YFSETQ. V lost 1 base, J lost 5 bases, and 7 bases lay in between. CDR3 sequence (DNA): TGCGCCAGCAGCTTGACTAGCCACGAGCAGTACTTC. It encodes CASSLTSHEQYF.

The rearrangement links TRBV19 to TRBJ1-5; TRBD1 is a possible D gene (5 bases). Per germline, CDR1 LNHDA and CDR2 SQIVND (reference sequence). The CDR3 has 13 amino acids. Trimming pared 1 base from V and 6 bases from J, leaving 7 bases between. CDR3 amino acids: CASSIAGLQPQHF. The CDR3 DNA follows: TGTGCCAGTAGTATAGCAGGGCTTCAGCCCCAGCATTTT.

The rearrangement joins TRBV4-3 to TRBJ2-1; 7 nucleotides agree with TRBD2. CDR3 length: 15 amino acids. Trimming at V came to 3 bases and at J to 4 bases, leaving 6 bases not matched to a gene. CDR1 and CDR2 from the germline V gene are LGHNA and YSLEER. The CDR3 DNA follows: TGCGCCAGCAGCCATGTTAGCGGGTATTACAATGAGCAGTTCTTC. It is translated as CASSHVSGYYNEQFF.

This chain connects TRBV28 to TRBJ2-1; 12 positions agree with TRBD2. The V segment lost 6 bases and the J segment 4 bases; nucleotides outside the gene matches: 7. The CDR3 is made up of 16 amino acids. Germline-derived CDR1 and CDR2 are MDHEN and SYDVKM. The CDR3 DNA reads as TGTGCCAGCAGCCCGACTAGCGGGGGCTTATACAATGAGCAGTTCTTC. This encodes CASSPTSGGLYNEQFF.

The CDR3 sequence is CASRQDGTHGYTF. CDR3 in DNA: TGTGCCAGCAGACAGGACGGAACCCATGGCTACACCTTC. The chain employs TRBV6-1 and TRBJ1-2; perhaps TRBD1 as D (5 bases). This CDR3 spans 13 amino acids. Germline V gives CDR1 MNHNS, CDR2 SASEGT. Trimming shortened V by 6 bases and J by 6 bases, and 14 bases separated the two germline ends.

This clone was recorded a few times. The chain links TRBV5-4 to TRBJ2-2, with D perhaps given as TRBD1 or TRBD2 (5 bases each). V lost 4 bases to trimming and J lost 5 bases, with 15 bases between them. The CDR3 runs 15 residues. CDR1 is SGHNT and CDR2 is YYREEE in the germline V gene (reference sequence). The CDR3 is CASSLTGTPTGELFF. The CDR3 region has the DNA TGTGCCAGCAGCCTTACCGGGACCCCAACCGGGGAGCTGTTTTTT.

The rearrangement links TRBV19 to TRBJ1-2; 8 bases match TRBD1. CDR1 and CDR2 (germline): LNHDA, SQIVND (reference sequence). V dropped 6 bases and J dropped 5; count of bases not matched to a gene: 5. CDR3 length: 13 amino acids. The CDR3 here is CASSADRGYGYTF. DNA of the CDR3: TGTGCCAGTAGCGCAGACAGGGGTTATGGCTACACCTTC.

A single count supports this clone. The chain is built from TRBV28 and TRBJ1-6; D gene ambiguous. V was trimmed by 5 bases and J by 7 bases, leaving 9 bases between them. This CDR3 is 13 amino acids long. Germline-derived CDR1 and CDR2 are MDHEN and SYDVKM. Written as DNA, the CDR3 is TGTGCCAGCAGTCGGCCAGCCAATTCACCCCTCCACTTT. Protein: CASSRPANSPLHF.

The CDR3 nucleotides read TGTGCCAGCAGTCCCGGGGGGGGCTCCTACAATGAGCAGTTCTTC. Translated, it gives CASSPGGGSYNEQFF. The rearrangement uses TRBV27 and TRBJ2-1, with 8 positions matching TRBD2. The CDR3 spans 15 residues. V dropped 5 bases and J dropped 0; count of bases not matched to a gene: 3. The germline gives CDR1 MNHEY, CDR2 SMNVEV (reference sequence).

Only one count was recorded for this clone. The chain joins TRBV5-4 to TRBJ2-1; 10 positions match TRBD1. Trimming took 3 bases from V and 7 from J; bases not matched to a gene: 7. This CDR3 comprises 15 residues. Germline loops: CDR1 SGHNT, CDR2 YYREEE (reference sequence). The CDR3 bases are TGTGCCAGCAGCTCCGGGACAGGGGTGGTGAATGAGCAGTTCTTC. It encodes CASSSGTGVVNEQFF.

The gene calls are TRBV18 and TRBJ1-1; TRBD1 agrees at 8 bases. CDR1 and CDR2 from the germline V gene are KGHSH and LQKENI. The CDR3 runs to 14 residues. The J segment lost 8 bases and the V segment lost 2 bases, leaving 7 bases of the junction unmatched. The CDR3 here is CASSPTFRTGEAFF. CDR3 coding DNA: TGTGCCAGCTCACCAACCTTTCGGACAGGGGAAGCTTTCTTT.